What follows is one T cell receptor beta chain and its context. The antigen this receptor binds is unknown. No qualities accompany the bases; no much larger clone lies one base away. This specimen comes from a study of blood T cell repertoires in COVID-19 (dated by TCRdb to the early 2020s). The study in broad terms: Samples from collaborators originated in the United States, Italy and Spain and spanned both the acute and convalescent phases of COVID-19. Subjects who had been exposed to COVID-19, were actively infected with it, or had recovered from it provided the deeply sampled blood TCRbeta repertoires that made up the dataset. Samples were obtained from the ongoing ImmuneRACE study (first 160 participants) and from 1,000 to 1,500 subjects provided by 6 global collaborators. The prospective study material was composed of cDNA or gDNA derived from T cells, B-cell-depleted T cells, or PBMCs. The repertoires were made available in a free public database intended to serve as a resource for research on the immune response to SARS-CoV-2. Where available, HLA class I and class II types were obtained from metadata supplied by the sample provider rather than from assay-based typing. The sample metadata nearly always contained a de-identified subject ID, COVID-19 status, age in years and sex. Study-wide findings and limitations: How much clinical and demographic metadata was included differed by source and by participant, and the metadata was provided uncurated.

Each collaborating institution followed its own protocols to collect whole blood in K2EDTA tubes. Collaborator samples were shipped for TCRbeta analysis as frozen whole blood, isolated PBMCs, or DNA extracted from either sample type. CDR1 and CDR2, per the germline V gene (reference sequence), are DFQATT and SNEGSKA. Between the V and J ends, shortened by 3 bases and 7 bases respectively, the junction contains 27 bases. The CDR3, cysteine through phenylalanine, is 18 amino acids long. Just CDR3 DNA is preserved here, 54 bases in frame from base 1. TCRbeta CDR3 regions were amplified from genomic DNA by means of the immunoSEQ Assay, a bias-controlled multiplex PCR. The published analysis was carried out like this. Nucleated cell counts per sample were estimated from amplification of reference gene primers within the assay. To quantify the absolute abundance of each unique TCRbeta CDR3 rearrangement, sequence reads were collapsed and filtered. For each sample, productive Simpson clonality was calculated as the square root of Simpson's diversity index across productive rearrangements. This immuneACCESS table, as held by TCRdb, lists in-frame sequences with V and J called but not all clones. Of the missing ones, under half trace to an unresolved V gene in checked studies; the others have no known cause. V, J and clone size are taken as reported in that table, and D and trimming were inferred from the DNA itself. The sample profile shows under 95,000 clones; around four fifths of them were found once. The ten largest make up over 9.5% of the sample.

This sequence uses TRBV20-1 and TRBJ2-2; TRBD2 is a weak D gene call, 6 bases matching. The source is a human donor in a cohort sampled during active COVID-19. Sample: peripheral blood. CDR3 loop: CSASRPYPGTFGDGELFF. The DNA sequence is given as TGCAGTGCTAGTCGGCCTTACCCCGGGACTTTCGGCGACGGGGAGCTGTTTTTT.